This T cell receptor (beta chain) originates from a study of T-cell memory formation after mild COVID-19. Looking at the study overall: Largely donor-specific TCR clusters were found.

TCRdb processed the 5' RACE reads anew with MiXCR; each CDR3 protein has one entry. The sample shows approximately 490,000 distinct CDR3 sequences, over 20% of them seen only once. Findings and caveats of the study: Clones shrinking between day 15 and 85 showed a balanced CD4/CD8 split, and those that grew later tilted toward CD4+.

Regarding this clonotype: Its specificity is unknown.

This CDR3 is 15 amino acids long. The junction had 6 bases not matched to a gene; V was cut back by 2 bases and J by 4 bases. Germline V lookup: CDR1 SGHTA, CDR2 FQGNSA. Sequencing was carried out using PBMCs or a T cell subset sorted from them (not recorded which). This rearrangement joins TRBV7-2 to TRBJ2-5, with 8 bases that match TRBD1. The source is an adult woman who had mild COVID-19 (a few samples of this study predate the infection). Cell type and time point are not known. This CDR3 reads CASSLPRQGRETQYF. The CDR3 nucleotides read TGTGCCAGCAGCTTACCACGACAGGGGAGAGAGACCCAGTACTTC.